This T cell receptor beta chain is from a study of blood T cell repertoires in COVID-19. Study as a whole: Spain, Italy and the United States supplied samples that represented acute and convalescent COVID-19. T cells, B-cell-depleted T cells, or PBMCs provided the cDNA or gDNA that served as material.

From germline, CDR1 is SEHNR and CDR2 FQNEAQ (reference sequence). The CDR3 spans 14 residues. V trimming: 2 bases; J trimming: 1 base; junction bases outside the gene matches: 1. Methods used by the authors: Cell counts per sample came from amplifying reference gene primers. Clones were sequenced by immunoSEQ multiplex PCR, and TCRdb holds only the in-frame ones, with some missing. V and J calls and clone size are those listed in that table; D and trimming were worked out from the DNA. This sample has some 20,000 clones, with approximately 90% found just once. The source of this sequence is a man aged 50 to 59 with active COVID-19. The gene calls are TRBV7-9 and TRBJ1-1; 7 bases are a match to TRBD1. The sequencing input was peripheral blood. CDR3 amino acids: CASSLQGGNTEAFF. In DNA, the CDR3 is TGTGCCAGCAGCTTACAGGGGGGGAACACTGAAGCTTTCTTT.